The rows below give T cell receptor beta chains drawn from one sample of a study of cytomegalovirus exposure and HLA in healthy donors. Using immunoSEQ multiplex PCR, the repertoire was profiled, and TCRdb retains in-frame clones only, with some absent. The sample yields over 80,000 clones, roughly 74% seen once. Material: PBMCs. The receptors derive from a woman in her 70s in good health and CMV-seropositive. Each CDR3 is given with its conserved first and last residue. The order of the fields is D gene, V gene, clone size, J gene, CDR3 protein, CDR3 DNA. The D gene is left open where the match is weak. Not every row has a clone size; where given, it reads once, few, many or a size class.

d_call: .; v_call: TRBV5-6; clone_size: .; j_call: TRBJ1-3; cdr3_aa: CASSLKDYSGNTIYF; cdr3_nt: TGTGCCAGCAGCTTGAAAGACTACTCTGGAAACACCATATATTTT
d_call: .; v_call: TRBV5-4; clone_size: once; j_call: TRBJ1-3; cdr3_aa: CASSLALSGNTIYF; cdr3_nt: TGTGCCAGCAGCTTGGCCCTATCTGGAAACACCATATATTTT
d_call: TRBD1; v_call: TRBV27; clone_size: .; j_call: TRBJ1-3; cdr3_aa: CASSRTGGSGNTIYF; cdr3_nt: TGTGCCAGCAGCCGCACAGGGGGCTCTGGAAACACCATATATTTT
d_call: .; v_call: TRBV10-1; clone_size: once; j_call: TRBJ1-1; cdr3_aa: CASSESRWAGEAFF; cdr3_nt: TGCGCCAGCAGTGAGTCTAGATGGGCAGGTGAAGCTTTCTTT
d_call: TRBD1; v_call: TRBV14; clone_size: .; j_call: TRBJ1-4; cdr3_aa: CASSHRQGTFANEKLFF; cdr3_nt: TGTGCCAGCAGCCATAGACAGGGCACTTTCGCTAATGAAAAACTGTTTTTT
d_call: .; v_call: TRBV5-1; clone_size: .; j_call: TRBJ2-7; cdr3_aa: CASSLQSHTEQYF; cdr3_nt: TGCGCCAGCAGCTTGCAATCCCATACAGAGCAGTACTTC
d_call: TRBD2; v_call: TRBV28; clone_size: few; j_call: TRBJ2-4; cdr3_aa: CASRPSGSGNIQYF; cdr3_nt: TGTGCCAGCAGGCCTAGCGGGAGTGGGAACATTCAGTACTTC
d_call: TRBD2; v_call: TRBV4-3; clone_size: .; j_call: TRBJ2-2; cdr3_aa: CASSQSDLAGGDTGELFF; cdr3_nt: TGCGCCAGCAGCCAGTCAGACCTAGCGGGGGGGGACACCGGGGAGCTGTTTTTT
d_call: .; v_call: TRBV27; clone_size: few; j_call: TRBJ1-3; cdr3_aa: CASSFAGPGNTIYF; cdr3_nt: TGTGCCAGCAGTTTTGCAGGGCCTGGAAACACCATATATTTT
d_call: TRBD2; v_call: TRBV7-2; clone_size: .; j_call: TRBJ2-5; cdr3_aa: CASSPGALAGTQETQYF; cdr3_nt: TGTGCCAGCAGCCCTGGGGCCCTAGCGGGGACCCAAGAGACCCAGTACTTC
d_call: .; v_call: TRBV27; clone_size: few; j_call: TRBJ1-2; cdr3_aa: CASSLRGGDYGYTF; cdr3_nt: TGTGCCAGCAGCCTCCGTGGGGGGGACTATGGCTACACCTTC
d_call: TRBD1; v_call: TRBV7-6; clone_size: .; j_call: TRBJ1-5; cdr3_aa: CASSDRQGSSPQHF; cdr3_nt: TGTGCCAGCAGCGACAGACAGGGTTCTTCGCCCCAGCATTTT
d_call: .; v_call: TRBV5-5; clone_size: .; j_call: TRBJ1-4; cdr3_aa: CASSLGTVREKLFF; cdr3_nt: TGTGCCAGCAGCTTGGGAACAGTTCGGGAAAAACTGTTTTTT
d_call: TRBD1; v_call: TRBV5-1; clone_size: .; j_call: TRBJ1-1; cdr3_aa: CASSATGGGTEAFF; cdr3_nt: TGCGCCAGCAGCGCGACAGGGGGCGGCACTGAAGCTTTCTTT
d_call: TRBD2; v_call: TRBV27; clone_size: .; j_call: TRBJ2-7; cdr3_aa: CASRSGRAVHEQYF; cdr3_nt: TGTGCCAGCAGGAGCGGGAGGGCCGTGCACGAGCAGTACTTC
d_call: TRBD2; v_call: TRBV7-3; clone_size: .; j_call: TRBJ2-2; cdr3_aa: CASRLAGVTGELFF; cdr3_nt: TGTGCCAGCAGGCTAGCGGGAGTCACCGGGGAGCTGTTTTTT
d_call: .; v_call: TRBV29-1; clone_size: few; j_call: TRBJ2-1; cdr3_aa: CSVVMDYLRNEQFF; cdr3_nt: TGCAGCGTTGTGATGGACTACCTACGGAATGAGCAGTTCTTC
d_call: TRBD2; v_call: TRBV19; clone_size: .; j_call: TRBJ2-7; cdr3_aa: CASSPTGTSGGHEQYF; cdr3_nt: TGTGCCAGTAGTCCAACGGGGACTAGCGGGGGTCACGAGCAGTACTTC
d_call: .; v_call: TRBV28; clone_size: .; j_call: TRBJ2-7; cdr3_aa: CASSLEFWEQYF; cdr3_nt: TGTGCCAGCAGTTTAGAGTTCTGGGAGCAGTACTTC
d_call: .; v_call: TRBV27; clone_size: .; j_call: TRBJ1-5; cdr3_aa: CASSLLLDQPQHF; cdr3_nt: TGTGCCAGCAGTTTACTCCTTGATCAGCCCCAGCATTTT
d_call: TRBD1; v_call: TRBV19; clone_size: .; j_call: TRBJ2-3; cdr3_aa: CASSITGGPTDTQYF; cdr3_nt: TGTGCCAGTAGTATCACAGGGGGGCCCACAGATACGCAGTATTTT
d_call: TRBD1; v_call: TRBV18; clone_size: .; j_call: TRBJ2-1; cdr3_aa: CASSQNTGTGVGNEQFF; cdr3_nt: TGTGCCAGCTCACAGAATACCGGGACAGGGGTTGGCAATGAGCAGTTCTTC
d_call: .; v_call: TRBV19; clone_size: .; j_call: TRBJ2-5; cdr3_aa: CASNGASEETQYF; cdr3_nt: TGTGCCAGTAATGGGGCTAGCGAAGAGACCCAGTACTTC
d_call: TRBD1; v_call: TRBV5-1; clone_size: .; j_call: TRBJ2-2; cdr3_aa: CASSPEIPGGGTGELFF; cdr3_nt: TGCGCCAGCAGCCCGGAAATACCAGGGGGCGGCACCGGGGAGCTGTTTTTT
d_call: .; v_call: TRBV18; clone_size: few; j_call: TRBJ2-3; cdr3_aa: CASSPTGYSYTDTQYF; cdr3_nt: TGTGCCAGCTCACCAACAGGGTACAGTTACACAGATACGCAGTATTTT
d_call: TRBD1; v_call: TRBV7-6; clone_size: .; j_call: TRBJ1-5; cdr3_aa: CASSLAAGGQPQHF; cdr3_nt: TGTGCCAGCAGCTTAGCGGCAGGGGGTCAGCCCCAGCATTTT
d_call: .; v_call: TRBV7-2; clone_size: few; j_call: TRBJ2-3; cdr3_aa: CASSLFGGLGTDTQYF; cdr3_nt: TGTGCCAGCAGCTTATTTGGGGGCTTGGGGACAGATACGCAGTATTTT
d_call: TRBD1; v_call: TRBV7-8; clone_size: few; j_call: TRBJ2-7; cdr3_aa: CASSLAGGRGNEQYF; cdr3_nt: TGTGCCAGCAGCTTAGCAGGGGGCCGGGGAAACGAGCAGTACTTC
d_call: .; v_call: TRBV7-2; clone_size: .; j_call: TRBJ1-1; cdr3_aa: CASIPWRENTEAFF; cdr3_nt: TGTGCCAGCATCCCCTGGAGGGAGAACACTGAAGCTTTCTTT
d_call: TRBD2; v_call: TRBV7-9; clone_size: .; j_call: TRBJ2-1; cdr3_aa: CASNSASGGLYNEQFF; cdr3_nt: TGTGCCAGCAACTCGGCTAGCGGGGGTCTTTACAATGAGCAGTTCTTC
d_call: TRBD1; v_call: TRBV6-5; clone_size: .; j_call: TRBJ1-2; cdr3_aa: CASSVPTGENYGYTF; cdr3_nt: TGTGCCAGCAGTGTCCCGACAGGGGAAAACTATGGCTACACCTTC
d_call: TRBD2; v_call: TRBV9; clone_size: .; j_call: TRBJ2-7; cdr3_aa: CASSASGLAGGLEQYF; cdr3_nt: TGTGCCAGCAGCGCAAGTGGGCTAGCGGGAGGGCTCGAGCAGTACTTC
d_call: TRBD1; v_call: TRBV15; clone_size: .; j_call: TRBJ2-3; cdr3_aa: CATSTRQGTTDTQYF; cdr3_nt: TGTGCCACCAGCACCCGACAGGGGACCACAGATACGCAGTATTTT
d_call: TRBD2; v_call: TRBV7-9; clone_size: .; j_call: TRBJ2-7; cdr3_aa: CASSFLAGGREQYF; cdr3_nt: TGTGCCAGCAGCTTTCTAGCGGGGGGTAGGGAGCAGTACTTC
d_call: .; v_call: TRBV6-5; clone_size: .; j_call: TRBJ2-5; cdr3_aa: CASSAGPPQTQYF; cdr3_nt: TGTGCCAGCAGTGCGGGACCGCCTCAGACCCAGTACTTC
d_call: .; v_call: TRBV28; clone_size: .; j_call: TRBJ1-1; cdr3_aa: CASTLGRLNTEAFF; cdr3_nt: TGTGCCAGCACCCTAGGTAGGTTGAACACTGAAGCTTTCTTT
d_call: TRBD1; v_call: TRBV7-2; clone_size: .; j_call: TRBJ2-7; cdr3_aa: CASSLGVPGQGYEQYF; cdr3_nt: TGTGCCAGCAGCTTAGGGGTACCGGGACAGGGCTACGAGCAGTACTTC
d_call: TRBD2; v_call: TRBV5-1; clone_size: .; j_call: TRBJ2-3; cdr3_aa: CASSPTSAGTDTQYF; cdr3_nt: TGCGCCAGCAGCCCGACTAGCGCGGGCACAGATACGCAGTATTTT
d_call: TRBD1; v_call: TRBV4-1; clone_size: .; j_call: TRBJ1-4; cdr3_aa: CASSLGTGVSLAHEKLFF; cdr3_nt: TGCGCCAGCAGTCTCGGGACAGGGGTTTCTTTAGCCCACGAAAAACTGTTTTTT
d_call: TRBD1; v_call: TRBV12-5; clone_size: .; j_call: TRBJ2-2; cdr3_aa: CASGWTGAGELFF; cdr3_nt: TGTGCTAGTGGATGGACAGGGGCCGGGGAGCTGTTTTTT
d_call: TRBD1; v_call: TRBV9; clone_size: .; j_call: TRBJ2-2; cdr3_aa: CASSGQGATGELFF; cdr3_nt: TGTGCCAGCAGCGGACAGGGGGCGACCGGGGAGCTGTTTTTT
d_call: TRBD1; v_call: TRBV18; clone_size: few; j_call: TRBJ1-2; cdr3_aa: CASSSGTGNSYGYTF; cdr3_nt: TGTGCCAGCTCATCGGGGACAGGGAACTCCTATGGCTACACCTTC
d_call: .; v_call: TRBV11-2; clone_size: .; j_call: TRBJ2-7; cdr3_aa: CASSLFASGYEQYF; cdr3_nt: TGTGCCAGCAGCCTCTTCGCGTCCGGCTACGAGCAGTACTTC
d_call: TRBD1; v_call: TRBV29-1; clone_size: .; j_call: TRBJ2-4; cdr3_aa: CSVGGQVVGKNIQYF; cdr3_nt: TGCAGCGTTGGAGGACAGGTAGTCGGCAAAAACATTCAGTACTTC